Below, 31 T cell receptor beta chains from the same sample are listed, as sequenced in a study of T cell responses to AZD1222 COVID-19 vaccine. This table comes from immunoSEQ multiplex PCR, and its TCRdb copy is limited to in-frame clones, with some not included. The sample holds around 160,000 clones; under 95% are singletons and the top ten take 2.5% to 3%. The sample was peripheral blood, taken on day 0 of MenACWY control vaccination. These receptors originate from an adult in good health.

The chain is built from TRBV12-3 or TRBV12-4 and TRBJ2-7; D gene unclear. Trimming left V 7 bases short and J 3 bases short, with 13 bases between. The CDR3 is 13 amino acids. Here the CDR3 DNA reads TGTGCCAGCACCCCGGCCGTGTTCTACGAGCAGTACTTC. This encodes CASTPAVFYEQYF.

This clone was detected only once. V gene TRBV15 combines with J gene TRBJ2-7, with D perhaps TRBD1 or TRBD2 (6 bases each). CDR3 length: 14 amino acids. Looked up from germline, CDR1 is LNHNV and CDR2 is YYDKDF (reference sequence). V lost 0 bases, J lost 3 bases, and 9 bases lay in between. The CDR3 reads CATSREGGGYEQYF. In DNA, the CDR3 is TGTGCCACCAGCAGAGAGGGGGGCGGCTACGAGCAGTACTTC.

The chain couples TRBV19 to TRBJ2-7; D is unclear. The length of the CDR3 is 15 residues. Germline V gene sequence: CDR1 LNHDA, CDR2 SQIVND (reference sequence). Trimming removed 5 bases at V and 0 bases at J, with 14 bases between. Here the CDR3 DNA reads TGTGCCAGTAGTCAGACTGTTGGGGACTCCTACGAGCAGTACTTC. Protein product: CASSQTVGDSYEQYF.

The chain employs TRBV6-1 and TRBJ1-1, with 11 bases identical to TRBD1. J lost 4 bases, V lost 11 bases, and 6 bases had no gene match. Germline-derived CDR1 and CDR2 are MNHNS and SASEGT. There are 13 residues in the CDR3. CDR3 in amino acids: CAGWDRGVTEAFF. DNA of the CDR3: TGTGCCGGTTGGGACAGGGGGGTCACTGAAGCTTTCTTT.

The rearrangement joins TRBV28 to TRBJ1-6; D may be TRBD1 (5 bases). Trimming took off 6 bases at V and 14 bases at J, with 20 bases between the two ends. The CDR3 covers 14 residues. Germline CDR1 is MDHEN and CDR2 is SYDVKM. CDR3 DNA sequence: TGTGCCAGCAGCAACTGGGGCAGTTTTTCTTCCCTCCACTTT. Translated: CASSNWGSFSSLHF. Full variable domain (outside the CDR3, taken from reference TRBV28 and TRBJ1-6): DVKVTQSSRYLVKRTGEKVFLECVQDMDHENMFWYRQDPGLGLRLIYFSYDVKMKEKGDIPEGYSVSREKKERFSLILESASTNQTSMYLCASSNWGSFSSLHFGNGTRLTVT.

This chain joins TRBV9 and TRBJ2-3; no definite D call. Trimming took off 3 bases at V and 7 bases at J, with 21 bases between the two ends. This CDR3 contains 16 residues. Germline V gives CDR1 SGDLS, CDR2 YYNGEE. The CDR3 protein is CASSAEPTVPMNTQYF. CDR3 nucleotides: TGTGCCAGCAGCGCCGAGCCCACAGTCCCCATGAATACGCAGTATTTT.

V is TRBV27 and J is TRBJ1-2; 8 nucleotides line up with TRBD1. From germline, CDR1 is MNHEY and CDR2 SMNVEV (reference sequence). The junction had 6 bases not matched to a gene; V was cut back by 5 bases and J by 4 bases. CDR3 length equals 14 residues. The CDR3 sequence: CASSEDRATYGYTF. The CDR3 nucleotides are TGTGCCAGCAGTGAGGACAGGGCGACCTATGGCTACACCTTC.

The rearrangement uses TRBV30 and TRBJ1-1; D uncertain. The CDR3 is 12 amino acids. The germline V and J ends were trimmed by 4 bases and 4 bases, with 10 bases remaining between them. The germline gives CDR1 GTSNPN, CDR2 SVGIG (reference sequence). CDR3 amino acids: CAWTGWGTEAFF. The CDR3 DNA reads TGTGCCTGGACAGGCTGGGGCACTGAAGCTTTCTTT.

The genes are TRBV28 and TRBJ2-3; possibly TRBD1 or TRBD2 for D (5 bases each). From germline, CDR1 is MDHEN and CDR2 SYDVKM. V lost 3 bases to trimming and J lost 1 base, with 14 bases between them. This CDR3 spans 16 amino acids. CDR3 loop: CASSFWGGRGTDTQYF. The CDR3 DNA reads as TGTGCCAGCAGTTTTTGGGGCGGGCGGGGCACAGATACGCAGTATTTT.

V gene TRBV18 combines with J gene TRBJ1-4; 10 bases agree with TRBD1. This CDR3 comprises 16 residues. The trim removed 3 bases at V and 11 bases at J, leaving 12 bases unmatched. The germline V gene has CDR1 KGHSH and CDR2 LQKENI. The CDR3 DNA is TGTGCCAGCTCACCTACTACCGGGACAGGGGCAGCTAAACTGTTTTTT. It codes for CASSPTTGTGAAKLFF.

This chain joins TRBV3-1 (or the pseudogene TRBV3-2) and TRBJ2-7; 9 bases match TRBD2. This CDR3 spans 16 amino acids. After removal of 0 bases from V and 2 bases from J, the junction contained 5 bases not matched to a gene. CDR1 and CDR2 from the germline V gene are LGHDT and YNNKEL (reference sequence). This chain's CDR3 is CASSQDASGVAYEQYF. CDR3 nucleotides: TGTGCCAGCAGCCAAGACGCTAGCGGGGTAGCCTACGAGCAGTACTTC.

The V and J genes are TRBV24-1 and TRBJ2-7, with a weak D call TRBD1 (6 bases). The germline V and J ends were trimmed by 7 bases and 3 bases, with 18 bases remaining between them. This CDR3 comprises 15 residues. Germline CDR1 reads KGHDR; CDR2 reads SFDVKD. This CDR3 reads CATSEGDSRRYEQYF. CDR3 coding DNA: TGTGCCACCAGCGAGGGGGATAGCCGACGCTACGAGCAGTACTTC.

The rearrangement links TRBV27 to TRBJ1-5; D may be TRBD1 (5 bases). The CDR3 spans 13 residues. Germline CDR1 reads MNHEY; CDR2 reads SMNVEV (reference sequence). V was shortened by 5 bases and J by 5 bases, with 10 bases between the two germline ends. CDR3 in amino acids: CASSPPGDQPQHF. The CDR3 region has the DNA TGTGCCAGCAGTCCACCGGGGGATCAGCCCCAGCATTTT.

V is TRBV18 and J is TRBJ2-3; 9 bases align to TRBD1. The J segment lost 5 bases and the V segment lost 3 bases, leaving 3 bases of the junction unmatched. This CDR3 has 14 amino acids. Germline loops: CDR1 KGHSH, CDR2 LQKENI. In DNA, the CDR3 is TGTGCCAGCTCACCCGGGACAGGGAAAGATACGCAGTATTTT. As protein: CASSPGTGKDTQYF.

V is TRBV7-8 and J is TRBJ2-7; D remains unclear. Germline loops: CDR1 SGHVS, CDR2 FQNEAQ. V was shortened by 1 base and J by 0 bases, with 7 bases between the two germline ends. The CDR3 is 14 residues long. CDR3 nucleotides: TGTGCCAGCAGCTTAGTCCAAAACTCCTACGAGCAGTACTTC. Protein: CASSLVQNSYEQYF.

The chain couples TRBV7-8 to TRBJ2-7; no clear D gene. The CDR3 runs 13 residues. Germline CDR1 and CDR2: SGHVS and FQNEAQ. The V and J ends lost 1 base and 6 bases respectively, with 10 bases between them. Written as DNA, the CDR3 is TGTGCCAGCAGCTTAGTCTTGAGTAGCGAGCAGTACTTC. Its translation: CASSLVLSSEQYF.

V is TRBV7-9 and J is TRBJ2-1; TRBD2 aligns across 14 bases. The CDR3 is 16 residues long. V lost 5 bases to trimming and J lost 6 bases; unmatched junction nucleotides: 6. Germline values: CDR1 SEHNR, CDR2 FQNEAQ (reference sequence). CDR3 DNA sequence: TGTGCCAGCAGCGTAAGACTAGCGGGGGGGCCCAATGAGCAGTTCTTC. Its translation is CASSVRLAGGPNEQFF.

The chain employs TRBV5-5 and TRBJ2-7; D is undetermined. V was clipped by 3 bases and J by 5 bases, with 21 bases between them. CDR1 SGHKS and CDR2 YYEKEE come from the germline V gene (reference sequence). The CDR3 length is 16 residues. The CDR3 nucleotides are TGTGCCAGCAGCTACAACCCGGGCCTCCAGGCCCACGAGCAGTACTTC. Amino acid sequence: CASSYNPGLQAHEQYF.

The V call is TRBV7-7, the J call TRBJ1-1; perhaps TRBD1 as D (5 bases). Germline CDR1 reads SSHAT; CDR2 reads FNYEAQ (reference sequence). Trimming cost V 5 bases and J 2 bases, with 15 bases left between them. The CDR3 has 15 amino acids. CDR3 DNA: TGTGCCAGCAGCCCCATTGGAGGGACCAACACTGAAGCTTTCTTT. This gives the protein CASSPIGGTNTEAFF.

This chain uses TRBV2 with TRBJ2-1; 7 positions match TRBD1. Germline loops: CDR1 SNHLY, CDR2 FYNNEI. This CDR3 is built from 15 residues. The V and J ends lost 6 bases and 1 base, in that order; junction bases with no gene match: 6. The CDR3, as DNA: TGTGCCAGCAGGACCCCGACAGGGTCCTACAATGAGCAGTTCTTC. This gives the protein CASRTPTGSYNEQFF.

The V and J genes are TRBV6-5 and TRBJ1-1; D remains unclear. CDR3 length: 14 amino acids. V was cut by 2 bases and J by 0 bases, with 7 bases left in between. In germline, CDR1 is MNHEY, CDR2 SVGAGI. The CDR3 coding sequence is TGTGCCAGCAGTTACGGACCCTTGAACACTGAAGCTTTCTTT. This encodes CASSYGPLNTEAFF.

CDR3 DNA: TGTGCCAGCAGTTATCGCCGGGACACAAGGGAAAAACTGTTTTTT. It encodes CASSYRRDTREKLFF. The V and J genes are TRBV2 and TRBJ1-4, with a tentative D call TRBD1 (6 bases). Germline assignment: CDR1 SNHLY and CDR2 FYNNEI. Trimming cost V 5 bases and J 8 bases, with 18 bases left between them. The CDR3 is made up of 15 amino acids.

The chain couples TRBV4-1 to TRBJ1-1; 7 nucleotides agree with TRBD1. The CDR3 loop spans 18 amino acids. Germline V lookup: CDR1 MGHRA, CDR2 YSYEKL. The ends lost 3 bases at V and 4 bases at J; junction bases unmatched: 17. In nucleotides, the CDR3 is TGCGCCAGCAGCCACCACGGAACAGGGGCTGATGCGGTCACTGAAGCTTTCTTT. It is translated as CASSHHGTGADAVTEAFF.

The chain employs TRBV5-1 and TRBJ2-3; TRBD2 matches at 10 bases. The junction had 6 bases not matched to a gene; V was cut back by 0 bases and J by 8 bases. The length of the CDR3 is 15 residues. Germline V gene data show CDR1 as SGHRS and CDR2 as YFSETQ. This CDR3 is CASSLVAGGSGTQYF. The CDR3 bases are TGCGCCAGCAGCTTGGTAGCGGGAGGATCAGGTACGCAGTATTTT.

The V and J genes are TRBV19 and TRBJ2-2, with D unclear. V was shortened by 8 bases and J by 3 bases, with 4 bases between the two germline ends. This CDR3 is 11 amino acids long. Germline assignment: CDR1 LNHDA and CDR2 SQIVND (reference sequence). The CDR3 nucleotides are TGTGCCAGTCACGACACCGGGGAGCTGTTTTTT. Encoded protein: CASHDTGELFF.

This chain joins TRBV15 and TRBJ1-6, with TRBD1 matching over 7 bases. CDR3 size: 15 residues. CDR1 and CDR2 (germline): LNHNV, YYDKDF (reference sequence). V shed 6 bases, J shed 5 bases, and the junction held 7 bases outside the gene matches. The CDR3 protein is CATREGQANNSPLHF. CDR3 bases: TGTGCCACCAGAGAAGGACAGGCTAATAATTCACCCCTCCACTTT.

The rearrangement links TRBV5-1 to TRBJ1-1, with D possibly matching TRBD1 (6 bases). Trimming took 2 bases from V and 11 from J, leaving 25 bases between them. Germline V gives CDR1 SGHRS, CDR2 YFSETQ. This CDR3 is built from 16 residues. CDR3 nucleotide sequence: TGCGCCAGCAGCTTAGTTTTACGGGGGCCGATCCCCGCGGCTTTCTTT. Amino acids: CASSLVLRGPIPAAFF.

The chain employs TRBV7-3 and TRBJ1-1; no clear D gene. Germline V gene data show CDR1 as SGHTA and CDR2 as FQGTGA. The CDR3 length is 14 residues. Trimming pared 5 bases from V and 1 base from J, leaving 11 bases between. CDR3 loop: CASSPGRGNTEAFF. As DNA, the CDR3 is TGTGCCAGCAGCCCCGGGCGGGGGAACACTGAAGCTTTCTTT.

The V and J genes are TRBV9 and TRBJ1-2, with a tentative D call TRBD1 (6 bases). Germline V lookup: CDR1 SGDLS, CDR2 YYNGEE. The CDR3 length is 15 residues. V lost 6 bases to trimming and J lost 3 bases, with 18 bases between them. CDR3 DNA sequence: TGTGCCAGCAACTCGCAGGGGCCCATTTACTATGGCTACACCTTC. Its protein is CASNSQGPIYYGYTF.

This chain uses TRBV24-1 with TRBJ2-1, with D perhaps matching TRBD1 (6 bases). Trimming took 0 bases from V and 15 from J, leaving 20 bases between them. The length of the CDR3 is 15 residues. Germline-derived CDR1 and CDR2 are KGHDR and SFDVKD. This chain's CDR3 is CATSDLDGDRRFWFF. The CDR3 DNA is TGTGCCACCAGTGATTTGGATGGCGACAGGCGGTTCTGGTTCTTC.

The chain joins TRBV4-1 to TRBJ2-1; no firm D call. This CDR3 region has 15 residues. The V end was cut by 0 bases, the J end by 0 bases, with 6 bases between. Germline V CDR1 and CDR2: MGHRA, YSYEKL. The CDR3 loop is CASSQDWSSYNEQFF. Here the CDR3 DNA reads TGCGCCAGCAGCCAAGACTGGAGCTCCTACAATGAGCAGTTCTTC.